This TCR beta chain came from a study of CD8+ T cells in alopecia areata. Study results and limitations: Treatment with tofacitinib significantly lowered scalp clonality and reduced expanded CD8+ clones among the top 100.

Germline trimming cut 2 bases from V and 2 bases from J; bases unmatched to any gene: 7. CDR3 length: 16 amino acids. CDR1 and CDR2 from the germline V gene are SGHRS and YFSETQ. As the sequencing template, cDNA was produced by extracting RNA and reverse transcribing it. Profiling relied on immunoSEQ multiplex PCR, and the TCRdb table lists in-frame clones only, not all of them. The sample records about 200,000 clones, 60% being singletons. For this clone: Antigen specificity is unknown.

Treatment defined: oral pan-JAK inhibitor, 5-10 mg twice daily. Alopecia areata patients gave lesional scalp punch biopsies and peripheral blood samples. Specimen: CD4+ T cells sorted from blood, collected at week 24, from a patient treated with tofacitinib. This TCR was sampled from a human donor with alopecia areata. The chain couples TRBV5-1 to TRBJ2-3, with 8 nucleotides matching TRBD2. The CDR3: CASSFTSGGNTDTQYF. The CDR3 nucleotides read TGCGCCAGCAGCTTTACCAGCGGGGGAAACACAGATACGCAGTATTTT.